The T cell receptor beta chain under discussion was sequenced for a study of T-cell reconstitution after alpha-beta-depleted transplantation in children. This clonotype was detected many times. Germline V lookup: CDR1 DFQATT, CDR2 SNEGSKA (reference sequence). This CDR3 contains 14 residues. J lost 5 bases, V lost 0 bases, and 6 bases had no gene match. Molecular barcoding with unique molecular identifiers was used for the TCRbeta library. TCRdb ran MiXCR on the PCR reads and lists one entry per CDR3 protein. The sample comprises 200,000 to 250,000 distinct CDR3 sequences, 8.5% to 10% of which are singletons, and 5% to 7% rests with the top ten.

The source is a human donor who donated a stem cell graft to a child with acute lymphoblastic leukemia. Sequences were derived from PBMCs from the stem cell graft donor, sampled from the stem cell graft. The chain joins TRBV20-1 to TRBJ2-5; 7 bases agree with TRBD1. The CDR3 loop is CSARDSRGLETQYF. CDR3 DNA: TGCAGTGCTAGAGATTCGAGGGGGCTTGAGACCCAGTACTTC.